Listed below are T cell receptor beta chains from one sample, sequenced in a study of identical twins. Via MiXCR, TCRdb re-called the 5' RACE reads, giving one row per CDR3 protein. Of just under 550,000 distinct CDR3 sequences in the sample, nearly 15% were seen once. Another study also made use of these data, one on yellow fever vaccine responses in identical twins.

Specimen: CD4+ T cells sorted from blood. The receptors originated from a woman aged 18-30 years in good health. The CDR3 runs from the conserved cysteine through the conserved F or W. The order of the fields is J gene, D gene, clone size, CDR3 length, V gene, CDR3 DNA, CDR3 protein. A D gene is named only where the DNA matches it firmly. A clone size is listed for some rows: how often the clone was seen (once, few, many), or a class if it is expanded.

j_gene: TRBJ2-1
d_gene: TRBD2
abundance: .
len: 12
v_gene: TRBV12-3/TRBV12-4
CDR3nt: TGTGCCAGCAGACTAGCGGGAGGGCCGGGGTTCTTC
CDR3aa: CASRLAGGPGFF

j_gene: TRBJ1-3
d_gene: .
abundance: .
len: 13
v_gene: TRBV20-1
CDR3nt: TGCAGTGCCGGCCGGGATGCTGGAAACACCATATATTTT
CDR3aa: CSAGRDAGNTIYF

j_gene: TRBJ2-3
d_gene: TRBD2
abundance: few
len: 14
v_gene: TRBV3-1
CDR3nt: TGTGCCAGCAGCCATAGCGGGAAAGGGGATACGCAGTATTTT
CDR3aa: CASSHSGKGDTQYF

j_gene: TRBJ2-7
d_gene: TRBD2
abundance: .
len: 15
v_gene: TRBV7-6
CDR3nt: TGTGCCAGCAGTCGGACTAGCGGGAGCCGGTACGAGCAGTACTTC
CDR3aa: CASSRTSGSRYEQYF

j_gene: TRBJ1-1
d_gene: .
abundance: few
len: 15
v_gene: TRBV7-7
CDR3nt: TGTGCCAGCAGCCCCTTACGTTTGCGCGGGACTGAAGCTTTCTTT
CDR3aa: CASSPLRLRGTEAFF

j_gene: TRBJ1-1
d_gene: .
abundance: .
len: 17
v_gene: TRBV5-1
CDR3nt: TGCGCCAGCAGCTCACGGGCGGGGAGGGCCGAACGGATTGAAGCTTTCTTT
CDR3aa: CASSSRAGRAERIEAFF

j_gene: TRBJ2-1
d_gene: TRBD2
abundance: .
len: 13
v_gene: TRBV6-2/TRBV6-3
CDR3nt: TGTGCCAGCAGGGTAGCGGGAGAGGTTGAGCAGTTCTTC
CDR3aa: CASRVAGEVEQFF

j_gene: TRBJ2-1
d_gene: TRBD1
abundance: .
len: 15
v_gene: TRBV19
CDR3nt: TGTGCCAGTAGGGTCCGGGACAGCCCCACGGATGAGCAGTTCTTC
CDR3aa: CASRVRDSPTDEQFF

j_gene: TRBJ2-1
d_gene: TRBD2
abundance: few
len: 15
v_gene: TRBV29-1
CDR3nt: TGCAGCGTTGACCTAGCGGGGGGGCGGCGCGATGAGCAGTTCTTC
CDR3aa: CSVDLAGGRRDEQFF

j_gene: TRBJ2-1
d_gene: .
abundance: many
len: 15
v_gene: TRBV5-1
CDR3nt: TGCGCCAGCAGCCCCAGGGGAGGTCCCGGGAATGAGCAGTTCTTC
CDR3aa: CASSPRGGPGNEQFF

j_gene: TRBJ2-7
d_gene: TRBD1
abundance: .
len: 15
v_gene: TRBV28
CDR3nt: TGTGCCAGCAGTTTGTCGGACAGGGAGGCCTACGAGCAGTACTTC
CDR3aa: CASSLSDREAYEQYF

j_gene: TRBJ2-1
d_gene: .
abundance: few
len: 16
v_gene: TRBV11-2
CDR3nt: TGTGCCAGCAGCTTCGGGCACAGGGGGGGTAGTAATGAGCAGTTCTTC
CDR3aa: CASSFGHRGGSNEQFF

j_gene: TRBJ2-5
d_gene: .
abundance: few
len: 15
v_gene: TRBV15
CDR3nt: TGTGCCACCAGTTTGGGAAGTTCGGGGGTAGAGACCCAGTACTTC
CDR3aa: CATSLGSSGVETQYF

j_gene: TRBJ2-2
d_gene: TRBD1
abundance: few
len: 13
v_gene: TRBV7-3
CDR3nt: TGTGCCAGCAGGTCACAGGGGCCCGGGGAGCTGTTTTTT
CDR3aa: CASRSQGPGELFF

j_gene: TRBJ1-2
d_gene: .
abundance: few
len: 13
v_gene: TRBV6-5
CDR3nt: TGTGCCAGCAGTTATCAAAACAGTGACGGCTACACCTTC
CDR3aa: CASSYQNSDGYTF